This T cell receptor (beta chain) was found in a study of Graves' ophthalmopathy and Graves' hyperthyroidism. Study-level points and caveats: Most clonotypes expanded in thyroid above 0.001 frequency were present in blood too.

Germline V gene sequence: CDR1 MDHEN, CDR2 SYDVKM. The CDR3 runs to 14 residues. Trimming at V came to 7 bases and at J to 8 bases, leaving 9 bases not matched to a gene. Amplification from RNA transcripts yielded the TCR beta CDR3 regions. Scientists carried out first-round RT-PCR using HTBI primers and then a second-round multiplex PCR. TCRdb ran MiXCR on the multiplex PCR reads and lists one entry per CDR3 protein. This table has approximately 480,000 distinct CDR3 sequences, over 13% appearing once. The study enrolled ophthalmopathy donors with moderate-to-severe activity, CAS ≥3, NOSPECS ≥4 and duration under 3 months. Patients were diagnosed from clinical symptoms, serum thyroxine, TRAb, thyroid ultrasound and orbital computed tomography. There are a few counts of this clonotype. The antigen is undetermined.

The chain carries TRBV28 and TRBJ1-2, with TRBD1 matching 11 bases. The TCR was taken from a woman aged 25 to 39 with Graves' ophthalmopathy. Sequencing was performed on blood. The CDR3 spells CASISGQGAHGYTF. In DNA, the CDR3 is TGTGCCAGCATCTCAGGACAGGGGGCGCACGGCTACACCTTC.